The 8 T cell receptor beta chains below come from one sample, sequenced in a study of radiotherapy plus CTLA-4 blockade in lung cancer. This table comes from immunoSEQ multiplex PCR, and its TCRdb copy is limited to in-frame clones, with some not included. The repertoire holds roughly 93,000 clones, roughly 80% seen once, with 3% to 3.5% in the top ten. Sequencing used peripheral blood, obtained from a patient treated with radiotherapy plus ipilimumab. The receptors were sampled from a human donor with non-small cell lung cancer who had a partial response to radiotherapy plus ipilimumab.

The CDR3 spells CANTSGDEQYF. The CDR3 region has the DNA TGTGCCAACACGTCAGGGGACGAGCAGTACTTC. J is TRBJ2-7 and V is TRBV19, with D maybe TRBD1 (6 bases). In germline, CDR1 is LNHDA, CDR2 SQIVND (reference sequence). Trimming stripped 10 bases from V and 5 bases from J, with 12 bases between. The CDR3 length is 11 residues.

V usage is TRBV5-1 and J usage is TRBJ2-1; D is perhaps TRBD2 (7 bases). Germline-derived CDR1 and CDR2 are SGHRS and YFSETQ. Between the trimmed V and J ends, which lost 3 bases and 8 bases, there was a span of 12 bases. The CDR3 has 13 residues. The CDR3 DNA is TGCGCCAGCAGCTGGGCGGGGGCGGATGAGCAGTTCTTC. It yields the protein CASSWAGADEQFF.

DNA for the CDR3: TGCGCCAGCAGCTTGGGGGTACAGGGAGCTGGGGCCAACGTCCTGACTTTC. It specifies CASSLGVQGAGANVLTF. The rearrangement links TRBV5-1 to TRBJ2-6, with D possibly TRBD1 on 6 matching bases. With 0 bases removed from V and 2 bases from J, the gap between germline ends came to 12 bases. The germline V gene has CDR1 SGHRS and CDR2 YFSETQ. This CDR3 spans 17 amino acids.

V usage is TRBV2 and J usage is TRBJ2-5; D remains unclear. The CDR3 covers 12 residues. V shed 4 bases and J shed 2 bases, with 5 bases lying between them. CDR1 and CDR2 (germline): SNHLY, FYNNEI. In DNA form, the CDR3 reads TGTGCCAGCAGTGCCCTTCAAGAGACCCAGTACTTC. Translation: CASSALQETQYF.

The chain is built from TRBV6-5 and TRBJ2-7; 8 bases align to TRBD2. With V trimmed by 5 bases and J by 2 bases, 8 bases remained unmatched. CDR3 size: 15 residues. Germline V gene lookup returns CDR1 MNHEY and CDR2 SVGAGI. Here the CDR3 reads CASSRSGTSTYEQYF. The CDR3 region has the DNA TGTGCCAGCAGTCGTAGCGGGACTTCTACCTACGAGCAGTACTTC.

V usage is TRBV28 and J usage is TRBJ1-2, with D possibly being TRBD1 (5 bases). The CDR3 runs 16 residues. The V gene's germline CDR1 is MDHEN and CDR2 SYDVKM. V was trimmed by 6 bases and J by 0 bases, leaving 17 bases between them. The CDR3 is CASSQDRAFPNYGYTF. Here the CDR3 DNA reads TGTGCCAGCAGCCAAGACAGAGCCTTTCCTAACTATGGCTACACCTTC.

The chain employs TRBV19 and TRBJ1-5; D not resolved. Deletions cut 6 bases from V and 7 bases from J, with 22 bases between. The CDR3 has 16 amino acids. The germline V gene has CDR1 LNHDA and CDR2 SQIVND (reference sequence). CDR3 sequence: CASRKEGNVLGQPQHF. The DNA of the CDR3 is TGTGCCAGTAGGAAGGAGGGTAACGTCTTAGGCCAGCCCCAGCATTTT.

The genes are TRBV2 and TRBJ2-4, with TRBD1 matching over 8 bases. Trimming at V came to 7 bases and at J to 3 bases, leaving 8 bases not matched to a gene. The CDR3 is 15 residues long. Germline V gene lookup returns CDR1 SNHLY and CDR2 FYNNEI. CDR3 residues: CASTMDREVKNIQYF. In DNA, the CDR3 is TGTGCCAGCACTATGGACAGGGAGGTCAAAAACATTCAGTACTTC.